This TCR beta chain was sequenced in a study of T cell repertoires in cytomegalovirus infection. Background on the study: The public TCR beta signatures pointed to both CMV infection and matching HLA type.

TCRdb re-derived calls from the reads in MiXCR, one entry per CDR3 protein. Of around 280,000 distinct CDR3 sequences listed, roughly 13% were seen once; the top ten hold around 9.5%. Comment on this clonotype: Its cognate antigen is unknown.

Notes on the study in general: HLA-C-restricted CMV clonotypes gave the most frequent clonotype in two of eight donors.

CDR3 length: 17 residues. Germline trimming cut 4 bases from V and 4 bases from J; bases unmatched to any gene: 15. CDR1 is SGHDN and CDR2 is FVKESK in the germline V gene. Sequenced sample: PBMCs. The clonotype comes from a human donor in good health (CMV status not recorded). Some clones in this sample may be carry-over from other donors' samples. The chain uses TRBV14 and TRBJ2-5; the match to TRBD1 covers 7 bases. The chain's CDR3 is CASSPLTGTATRETQYF. CDR3 coding DNA: TGTGCCAGCAGCCCGCTTACCGGGACAGCGACGCGAGAGACCCAGTACTTC.